Listed below are T cell receptor beta chains from one sample, sequenced in a study of blood T cell repertoires in COVID-19. Some clones are missing from TCRdb's copy, which holds only in-frame ones; the method was immunoSEQ multiplex PCR. This table holds 6,200 or so clones, around 67% found once. Specimen: peripheral blood. These receptors were obtained from a man in his sixties with acute or convalescent COVID-19. Each CDR3 is given with its conserved first and last residue. D genes are given only for firm matches. Size tells how often a clone was seen (once, few, many) or the class of an expanded clone, and some rows leave it out.

j_gene,v_gene,abundance,d_gene,CDR3aa,CDR3nt
TRBJ2-3,TRBV5-1,once,-,CASSFDIGTDTQYF,TGCGCCAGCAGCTTCGACATAGGCACAGATACGCAGTATTTT
TRBJ1-1,TRBV9,few,-,CASSVGQVNTEAFF,TGTGCCAGCAGCGTAGGACAGGTGAACACTGAAGCTTTCTTT
TRBJ2-6,TRBV7-3,-,-,CASSLTSVFSGANVLTF,TGTGCCAGCAGCTTAACGTCAGTATTCTCTGGGGCCAACGTCCTGACTTTC
TRBJ1-4,TRBV19,-,TRBD1,CASRDSRSSNEKLFF,TGTGCCAGCCGGGACAGTAGATCCTCTAATGAAAAACTGTTTTTT
TRBJ2-1,TRBV20-1,-,TRBD2,CSASLREAGEQFF,TGCAGTGCTAGTCTACGGGAGGCAGGTGAGCAGTTCTTC
TRBJ1-1,TRBV15,-,-,CATSGGAVRSRNTEAFF,TGTGCCACCAGCGGCGGAGCGGTAAGAAGCAGAAACACTGAAGCTTTCTTT
TRBJ1-5,TRBV7-2,medium-sized,-,CASSSETGFSNQPQHF,TGTGCCAGCAGCTCCGAAACAGGGTTTAGTAATCAGCCCCAGCATTTT
TRBJ2-1,TRBV4-1,once,TRBD2,CASSQGLAGGISEQFF,TGCGCCAGCAGCCAGGGACTAGCGGGGGGGATAAGTGAGCAGTTCTTC
TRBJ2-5,TRBV3-1/TRBV3-2,-,-,CASSQERGEGETQYF,TGTGCCAGCAGCCAAGAAAGGGGGGAGGGAGAGACCCAGTACTTC
TRBJ2-2,TRBV13,-,-,CASSLKGQAVTGELFF,TGTGCCAGCAGCTTAAAGGGACAAGCCGTCACCGGGGAGCTGTTTTTT
TRBJ1-3,TRBV28,-,-,CASSRESSGNTIYF,TGTGCCAGCAGTAGGGAGAGCTCTGGAAACACCATATATTTT
TRBJ1-2,TRBV12-3/TRBV12-4,-,TRBD1,CASRRQGTYGYTF,TGTGCCAGCAGGAGACAGGGGACCTATGGCTACACCTTC
TRBJ1-2,TRBV5-1,few,-,CASSLDLRGYTF,TGCGCCAGCAGCTTGGATCTGAGGGGCTACACCTTC
TRBJ1-4,TRBV7-8,-,TRBD1,CASSNDRGRGEKLFF,TGTGCCAGCAGCAACGACAGGGGGCGGGGTGAAAAACTGTTTTTT
TRBJ2-1,TRBV21-1,few,-,CASSKVPQDTHSYNEQFF,TGTGCCAGCAGCAAAGTCCCCCAAGACACCCACTCCTACAATGAGCAGTTCTTC
TRBJ1-1,TRBV18,-,TRBD1,CASESQGRTEAFF,TGTGCCAGCGAATCACAGGGGAGAACTGAAGCTTTCTTT
TRBJ2-2,TRBV7-2,once,TRBD2,CASSRGGRSGELFF,TGTGCCAGCAGCAGGGGCGGGAGGAGCGGGGAGCTGTTTTTT
TRBJ2-7,TRBV19,-,-,CASSIDAGYEQYF,TGTGCCAGTAGTATAGATGCGGGCTACGAGCAGTACTTC
TRBJ2-7,TRBV7-9,-,-,CASGDGSYEQYF,TGTGCCAGCGGAGACGGCTCCTACGAGCAGTACTTC
TRBJ2-5,TRBV6-6,-,TRBD2,CASSYAGGPQETQYF,TGTGCCAGCAGTTACGCGGGAGGGCCCCAAGAGACCCAGTACTTC
TRBJ2-7,TRBV2,-,-,CASSEYGGRSYEQYF,TGTGCCAGCAGTGAATACGGGGGGCGTTCCTACGAGCAGTACTTC
TRBJ1-5,TRBV9,-,TRBD1,CASSAQGSNQPQHF,TGTGCCAGCAGCGCACAGGGGAGCAATCAGCCCCAGCATTTT
TRBJ2-1,TRBV15,-,-,CATSASQGNEQFF,TGTGCCACCAGCGCCTCACAGGGCAATGAGCAGTTCTTC
TRBJ1-2,TRBV19,-,-,CASSITHWARGGYTF,TGTGCCAGTAGTATTACACACTGGGCCCGGGGGGGCTACACCTTC
TRBJ2-3,TRBV5-5,-,TRBD2,CASSYLAGDTYTQYF,TGTGCCAGCAGCTATTTAGCGGGGGATACGTATACGCAGTATTTT
TRBJ1-6,TRBV27,-,TRBD1,CASSASAGTGGGTLHF,TGTGCCAGCAGTGCTTCGGCCGGGACAGGTGGGGGGACCCTCCACTTT
TRBJ1-2,TRBV6-5,-,-,CASSPDINSGYTF,TGTGCCAGCAGTCCAGACATAAACTCTGGCTACACCTTC
TRBJ2-2,TRBV6-5,-,-,CASSYSGLSTGELFF,TGTGCCAGCAGTTATTCAGGGCTGAGCACCGGGGAGCTGTTTTTT
TRBJ2-7,TRBV5-4,-,-,CASSLDRPTIGDQYF,TGTGCCAGCAGCTTGGACCGACCAACGATCGGAGATCAGTACTTC
TRBJ2-3,TRBV9,-,TRBD1,CASSPRDRGRPDTQYF,TGTGCCAGCAGCCCCCGGGACAGGGGGCGCCCAGATACGCAGTATTTT
TRBJ2-1,TRBV9,-,TRBD2,CASSVASLAGGSYNEQFF,TGTGCCAGCAGCGTAGCCTCTTTAGCGGGAGGTTCCTACAATGAGCAGTTCTTC
TRBJ2-7,TRBV18,-,-,CASSQGAGPSYEQYF,TGTGCCAGCTCACAGGGGGCGGGACCATCCTACGAGCAGTACTTC
TRBJ2-1,TRBV9,medium-sized,-,CASSSGSSYNEQFF,TGTGCCAGCAGTAGCGGAAGCTCCTACAATGAGCAGTTCTTC
TRBJ2-3,TRBV29-1,few,-,CSAQPHNTDTQYF,TGCAGCGCCCAACCCCACAACACAGATACGCAGTATTTT
TRBJ1-2,TRBV7-9,-,TRBD1,CASTPATGGFWGYGYTF,TGTGCCAGCACCCCTGCGACAGGGGGTTTCTGGGGCTATGGCTACACCTTC
TRBJ2-7,TRBV2,-,-,CASSADPGGEQYF,TGTGCCAGCAGTGCGGACCCGGGCGGGGAGCAGTACTTC
TRBJ2-7,TRBV7-9,-,TRBD2,CASSVGGSLYEQYF,TGTGCCAGCAGCGTGGGCGGGAGTTTGTACGAGCAGTACTTC
TRBJ1-3,TRBV7-2,-,TRBD1,CASSSDRGNTIYF,TGTGCCAGCAGCTCGGACAGGGGAAACACCATATATTTT
TRBJ2-1,TRBV6-5,-,TRBD1,CASRRSGQGYNEQFF,TGTGCCAGCAGACGGAGTGGACAGGGCTACAATGAGCAGTTCTTC
TRBJ1-5,TRBV5-1,-,TRBD1,CASSSGDSFDQPQHF,TGCGCCAGCAGCTCCGGGGACAGTTTTGATCAGCCCCAGCATTTT
TRBJ1-1,TRBV18,medium-sized,-,CASSPGPTEAFF,TGTGCCAGCTCACCAGGGCCCACTGAAGCTTTCTTT
TRBJ1-3,TRBV27,once,TRBD1,CASSLSDRGNTIYF,TGTGCCAGCAGTTTATCGGACAGGGGAAACACCATATATTTT
TRBJ2-7,TRBV29-1,few,-,CSVVLRAYEQYF,TGCAGCGTTGTGTTGCGGGCCTACGAGCAGTACTTC
TRBJ2-5,TRBV29-1,-,-,CSAHRRGIQETQYF,TGCAGCGCCCACCGCCGGGGGATTCAGGAGACCCAGTACTTC
TRBJ1-1,TRBV7-9,-,-,CASSLWGHDTEAFF,TGTGCCAGCAGCTTGTGGGGGCACGACACTGAAGCTTTCTTT
TRBJ2-1,TRBV6-4,-,-,CASSGELGDEQFF,TGTGCCAGCAGTGGTGAACTCGGTGATGAGCAGTTCTTC